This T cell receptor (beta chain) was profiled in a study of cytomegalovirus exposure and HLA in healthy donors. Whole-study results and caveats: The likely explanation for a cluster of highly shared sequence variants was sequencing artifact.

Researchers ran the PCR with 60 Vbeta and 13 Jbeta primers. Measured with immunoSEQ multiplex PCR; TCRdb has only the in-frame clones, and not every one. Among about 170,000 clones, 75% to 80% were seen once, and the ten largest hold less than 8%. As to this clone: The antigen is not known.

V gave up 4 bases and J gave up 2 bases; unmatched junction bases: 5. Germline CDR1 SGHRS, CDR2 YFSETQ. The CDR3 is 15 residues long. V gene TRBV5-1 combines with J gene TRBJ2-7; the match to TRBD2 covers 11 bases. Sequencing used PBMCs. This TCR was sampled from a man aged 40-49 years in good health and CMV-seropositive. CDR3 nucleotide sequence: TGCGCCAGCAGCCCCTTGACTAGCGGGACCTACGAGCAGTACTTC. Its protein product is CASSPLTSGTYEQYF.